This T cell receptor (beta chain) comes out of a study of blood T cells in healthy people across ages. Notes on the study in general: A conclusive naive versus antigen-experienced comparison was prevented by the unsorted PBMCs.

The V and J ends lost 2 bases and 7 bases, in that order; junction bases with no gene match: 5. The CDR3 totals 14 residues. CDR1 is ENHRY and CDR2 is SYGVKD in the germline V gene. Per individual sample, total RNA of at least 5.5 micrograms was extracted. Sample-barcoded 5' priming and a J-beta primer mix drove a second PCR of about 6 to 12 cycles. MiXCR was run by TCRdb on the 5' RACE reads, yielding one entry per CDR3 protein. The repertoire holds 980,000 or so distinct CDR3 sequences, with 48% as singletons. In the case of this clonotype: What it binds is unknown.

Sequences were obtained from blood. The clonotype was recovered from a man in his thirties or forties in good health. The gene calls are TRBV10-3 and TRBJ1-5; 7 bases are a match to TRBD1. DNA of the CDR3: TGTGCCATCAGTGAGGAGGACAGGTACCAGCCCCAGCATTTT. This gives the protein CAISEEDRYQPQHF.